What follows is one T cell receptor (beta chain) and its context. Its antigen has not been determined. Base quality data are lacking; no much larger clone is found one base away. The sample's time point label, in plain terms: cells obtained before transplantation from donor or recipient. CD3+CD4+ and CD3+CD8+ populations were FACS-sorted from unstimulated pre-transplant donor and recipient cells taken from spleen or lymph nodes. Cut back by 2 bases and 4 bases, the V and J ends lie 14 bases apart. There are 15 amino acids in the CDR3, from cysteine to phenylalanine inclusive. Just CDR3 DNA is preserved here, 45 bases in frame from base 1. The germline V gene supplies CDR1 LGHNA and CDR2 YNFKEQ. The sample belongs to a study of graft-versus-host responses after intestinal transplantation (dated by TCRdb to about 2021). With respect to the entire study: Multivisceral, liver-intestinal, or isolated intestinal transplants were received by the recipients. All recipients received anti-thymocyte globulin induction followed by maintenance tacrolimus and steroids for 3 to 4 years. After intestinal transplantation, graft-versus-host and host-versus-graft alloreactive T cell clones in the graft, circulation and bone marrow were tracked using bulk TCR-beta CDR3 sequencing. Alloreactive clones were identified by sequencing pre-transplant mixed lymphocyte reaction products and comparing these products with unstimulated pre-transplant donor and recipient T cells. The cohort enrolled about two dozen intestinal transplant recipients, one of whom was a retransplant, and 3 patients without pretransplant specimens were excluded. A peak of at least 4% donor T cells among recipient peripheral blood mononuclear cells was the definition used for donor T cell macrochimerism. Rather than going through the commercial service, samples from a few later patients were sequenced in-house on an Illumina MiSeq and processed with MiXCR. The paper as a whole reports these results and caveats: Conclusions were limited by the relatively low number and heterogeneity of intestinal transplant patients. In the allografts of patients with donor T cell macrochimerism, GvH to HvG T cell clonal ratios were high. GvH clones were found in recipient bone marrow, and some of the GvH clones appeared earlier in ileal mucosa or blood, which is consistent with an intestinal mucosal origin. Early after transplant, peak levels of circulating GvH clones were associated with declines in HvG clones.

Library prep was done by the immunoSEQ multiplex PCR assay. For most patients, genomic DNA was isolated with the Qiagen DNeasy Blood and Tissue Kit and sent frozen to Adaptive Biotechnologies for TCR sequencing. High-throughput TCR-beta CDR3 sequencing of genomic DNA from most patients was performed by Adaptive Biotechnologies. On the authors' methods: Adaptive's ImmunoSEQ software supplied the TCR sequencing data for 15 to 20 patients, while MiXCR and VDJtools were used to process a few other patients. CD4 versus CD8 sorting errors were corrected by removing sequences found in both subsets at a frequency ratio below 5:1. CDR3 nucleotide sequences shared between donor and recipient were removed because the origin of such sequences could not be assigned. Alloreactive clones required at least 2-fold expansion over unstimulated cells and minimum CFSE-low frequency of 0.002% (template counts) or 0.001% (read counts). Clones were considered mappable if detected in sequenced pre-transplant spleen, lymph node, or MLR CFSE-low populations of the donor or recipient. Cumulative frequency of alloreactive clones was calculated as a percentage of all sequences weighted by copy number. The table comes from immuneACCESS by way of TCRdb, which keeps in-frame sequences with V and J called. Part of the clones is missing from these tables; in studies checked, under half for an unresolved V gene and the rest for unknown reasons. The D gene and trimming were derived from the DNA, and the V and J assignments and clone size from that table. This sample is represented by around 84,000 clones; less than 90% of them were singletons. The top ten constitute about 18% of the sample.

Sequencing was performed on unstimulated CD8+ T cells sorted from spleen or lymph node cells, taken before intestinal transplant. This chain joins TRBV4-2 to TRBJ2-5; no D segment can be confidently identified. This receptor was identified in a human donor who received an intestinal transplant. The CDR3 loop reads CASSQSSAVLETQYF. The DNA sequence is TGTGCCAGCAGCCAAAGCTCGGCAGTTTTAGAGACCCAGTACTTC.